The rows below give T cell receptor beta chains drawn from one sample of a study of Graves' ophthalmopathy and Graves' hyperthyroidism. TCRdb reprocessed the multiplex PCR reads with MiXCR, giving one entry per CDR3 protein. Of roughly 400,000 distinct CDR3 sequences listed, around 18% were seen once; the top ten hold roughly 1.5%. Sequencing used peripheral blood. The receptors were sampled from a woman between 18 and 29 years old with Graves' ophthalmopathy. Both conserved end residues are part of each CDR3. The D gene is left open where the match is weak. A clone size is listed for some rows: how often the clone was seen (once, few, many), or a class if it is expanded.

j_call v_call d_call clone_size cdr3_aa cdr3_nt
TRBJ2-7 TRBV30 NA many CAWGGYEQYF TGTGCCTGGGGGGGATACGAGCAGTACTTC
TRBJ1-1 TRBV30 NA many CAWSPAVGNTEAFF TGTGCCTGGAGTCCGGCAGTGGGGAACACTGAAGCTTTCTTT
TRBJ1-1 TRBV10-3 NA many CAISDTTGKAFF TGTGCCATCAGTGATACCACAGGGAAAGCTTTCTTT
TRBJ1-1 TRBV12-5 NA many CASGFLDRPNTEAFF TGTGCTAGTGGTTTTCTAGACAGGCCCAACACTGAAGCTTTCTTT
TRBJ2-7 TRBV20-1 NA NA CSASAGIYEQYF TGCAGTGCTAGCGCGGGTATCTACGAGCAGTACTTC
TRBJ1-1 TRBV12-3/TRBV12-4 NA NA CASQVKGQGMNTEAFF TGTGCCAGCCAAGTTAAGGGGCAGGGGATGAACACTGAAGCTTTCTTT
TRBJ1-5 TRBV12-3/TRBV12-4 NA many CASSSRRQEFLRSNQPQHF TGTGCCAGCAGTTCCCGCCGGCAGGAATTCCTTAGGAGCAATCAGCCCCAGCATTTT
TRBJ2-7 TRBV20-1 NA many CSAPHERGSYEQYF TGCAGTGCTCCCCATGAGCGCGGCTCCTACGAGCAGTACTTC
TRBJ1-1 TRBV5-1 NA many CASSSEQGRTEAFF TGCGCCAGCAGCTCCGAACAAGGCCGCACTGAAGCTTTCTTT
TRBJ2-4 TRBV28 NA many CASSSGTPKNIQYF TGTGCCAGCAGTTCAGGGACCCCCAAAAACATTCAGTACTTC
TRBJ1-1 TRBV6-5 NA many CASSSYTEAFF TGTGCCAGTAGTTCTTACACTGAAGCTTTCTTT
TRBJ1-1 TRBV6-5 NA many CASSYPHGNTEAFF TGTGCCAGCAGTTACCCCCACGGGAACACTGAAGCTTTCTTT
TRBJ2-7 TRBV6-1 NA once CASSESVEQYF TGTGCCAGCAGTGAATCGGTCGAGCAGTACTTC
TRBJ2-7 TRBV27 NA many CASSLAPGGHEQYF TGTGCCAGCAGTTTGGCTCCGGGTGGGCACGAGCAGTACTTC
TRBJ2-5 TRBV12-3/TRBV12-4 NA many CASTTVVRKETQYF TGTGCCAGCACCACCGTGGTACGAAAAGAGACCCAGTACTTC
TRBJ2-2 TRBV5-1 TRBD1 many CASSLSAGQGTGELFF TGCGCCAGCAGCCTATCCGCGGGACAGGGGACCGGGGAGCTGTTTTTT
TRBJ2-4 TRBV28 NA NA CASSFVTGAKNIQYF TGTGCCAGCAGTTTTGTCACAGGGGCCAAAAACATTCAGTACTTC
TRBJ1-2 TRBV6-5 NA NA CASSYSRAAGAHGYTF TGTGCCAGCAGTTACTCGAGGGCCGCAGGGGCCCATGGCTACACCTTC
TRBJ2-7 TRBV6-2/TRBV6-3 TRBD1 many CASRNHGTGGEQYF TGTGCCAGCCGGAACCACGGGACAGGGGGAGAGCAGTACTTC
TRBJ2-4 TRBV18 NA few CASQSTWGPLAKNIQYF TGTGCCAGTCAGTCAACTTGGGGGCCACTAGCCAAAAACATTCAGTACTTC
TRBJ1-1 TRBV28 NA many CASSLPGEDTEAFF TGTGCCAGCAGTTTACCCGGAGAAGACACTGAAGCTTTCTTT
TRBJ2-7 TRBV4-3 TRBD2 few CASSQLLGLAGEQYF TGCGCCAGCAGCCAGCTCCTAGGACTAGCGGGGGAGCAGTACTTC
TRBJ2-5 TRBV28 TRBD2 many CASSPRHGLAGVEGARYF TGTGCCAGCAGTCCCCGTCATGGACTAGCGGGAGTAGAAGGGGCTCGGTACTTC
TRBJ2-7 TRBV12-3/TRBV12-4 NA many CASSPEGNHAEEYF TGTGCCAGCAGTCCGGAGGGGAACCACGCAGAAGAGTACTTC
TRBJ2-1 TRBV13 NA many CASSHDQSNEQFF TGTGCCAGCAGCCATGACCAATCGAATGAGCAGTTCTTC
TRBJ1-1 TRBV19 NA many CASSIEAGRDTEAFF TGTGCCAGTAGTATAGAAGCGGGGAGGGACACTGAAGCTTTCTTT
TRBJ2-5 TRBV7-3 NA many CASSLTPGETQYF TGTGCCAGCAGCTTAACGCCGGGAGAGACCCAGTACTTC
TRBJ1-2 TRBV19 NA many CASSVLRDYGYTF TGTGCCAGTTCTGTCCTCAGAGACTATGGCTACACCTTC
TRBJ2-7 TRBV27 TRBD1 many CASSLSRGGGYEQYF TGTGCCAGCAGTTTATCACGAGGGGGCGGCTACGAGCAGTACTTC
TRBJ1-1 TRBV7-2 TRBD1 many CASSLGDRGYTEAFF TGTGCCAGCAGCTTAGGGGACAGGGGGTACACTGAAGCTTTCTTT
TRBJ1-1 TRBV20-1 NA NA CSARASSGLNTEAFF TGCAGTGCTAGAGCCTCGAGTGGATTGAACACTGAAGCTTTCTTT
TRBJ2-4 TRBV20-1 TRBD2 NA CSAGSGSETKNIQYF TGCAGTGCTGGTAGCGGGAGTGAAACCAAAAACATTCAGTACTTC
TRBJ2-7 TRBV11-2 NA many CASSFVSSSVYIYEQYF TGTGCCAGCAGCTTCGTATCCTCTAGCGTCTACATCTACGAGCAGTACTTC
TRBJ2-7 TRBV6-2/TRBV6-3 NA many CASSSQDIFSYEQYF TGTGCCAGCAGTTCCCAGGACATTTTCTCCTACGAGCAGTACTTC
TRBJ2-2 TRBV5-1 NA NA CASSLFRENGELFF TGCGCCAGCAGCCTCTTTAGGGAGAACGGGGAGCTGTTTTTT
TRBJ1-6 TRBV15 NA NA CATSRDGAAQSPLHF TGTGCCACCAGCAGAGATGGCGCAGCCCAATCACCCCTCCACTTT
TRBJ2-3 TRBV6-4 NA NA CASSDSEASTQYF TGTGCCAGCAGTGACTCGGAAGCGTCTACGCAGTATTTT
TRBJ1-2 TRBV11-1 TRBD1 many CASSLARDRGLSGYTF TGTGCCAGCAGCTTAGCCCGGGACAGGGGGCTTAGTGGCTACACCTTC
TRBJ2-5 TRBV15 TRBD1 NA CATSRDRGYQETQYF TGTGCCACCAGCAGGGACAGGGGATACCAAGAGACCCAGTACTTC
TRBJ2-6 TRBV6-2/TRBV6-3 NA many CASSYYNYRRLSGANVLTF TGTGCCAGCAGTTACTATAACTACCGACGACTTTCTGGGGCCAACGTCCTGACTTTC
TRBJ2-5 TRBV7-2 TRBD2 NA CASSRGGLAGWETQYF TGTGCCAGCAGCCGGGGGGGACTAGCGGGATGGGAGACCCAGTACTTC
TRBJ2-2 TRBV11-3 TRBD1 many CASSSRQGERTGELFF TGTGCCAGCAGCTCCAGACAGGGAGAGAGGACCGGGGAGCTGTTTTTT
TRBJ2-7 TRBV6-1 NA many CASSEARRRGYYEQYF TGTGCCAGCAGTGAAGCGCGAAGGAGGGGATACTACGAGCAGTACTTC
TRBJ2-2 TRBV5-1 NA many CASSLEIAGELFF TGCGCCAGCAGCTTGGAAATAGCCGGGGAGCTGTTTTTT
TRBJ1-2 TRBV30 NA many CAWSVGFSGYTF TGTGCCTGGAGTGTGGGGTTCTCTGGCTACACCTTC
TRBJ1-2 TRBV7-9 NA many CASSPWGAYYGYTF TGTGCCAGCAGCCCATGGGGGGCCTACTATGGCTACACCTTC
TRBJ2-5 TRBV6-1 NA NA CASSPGAPEGTQYF TGTGCCAGCAGTCCAGGGGCTCCGGAGGGGACCCAGTACTTC
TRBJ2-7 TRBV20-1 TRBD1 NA CSATGQETYEQYF TGCAGTGCTACGGGACAGGAAACATACGAGCAGTACTTC
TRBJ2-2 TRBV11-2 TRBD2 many CASSLDGLAGSGELFF TGTGCCAGCAGCTTAGACGGACTAGCGGGGTCCGGGGAGCTGTTTTTT
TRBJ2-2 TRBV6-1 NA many CASSERPSITGELFF TGTGCCAGCAGTGAAAGGCCTTCCATAACCGGGGAGCTGTTTTTT
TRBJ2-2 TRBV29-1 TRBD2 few CSVRASGGPGTGELFF TGCAGCGTGAGGGCATCGGGAGGGCCGGGCACCGGGGAGCTGTTTTTT
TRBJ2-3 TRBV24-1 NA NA CATSSAEASTDTQYF TGTGCCACCAGTTCAGCGGAAGCGAGCACAGATACGCAGTATTTT
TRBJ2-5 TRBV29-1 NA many CSVVRAGETQYF TGCAGCGTTGTAAGGGCCGGGGAGACCCAGTACTTC
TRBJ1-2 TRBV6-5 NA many CASSTPRTRTNYGYTF TGTGCCAGCAGTACCCCCAGGACTCGGACCAACTATGGCTACACCTTC
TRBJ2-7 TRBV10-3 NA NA CAISDRASPAGEQYF TGTGCCATCAGTGATCGGGCCTCACCGGCGGGCGAGCAGTACTTC
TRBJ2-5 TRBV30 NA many CAWSGAAGRFQETQYF TGTGCCTGGAGCGGCGCGGCAGGGAGGTTTCAAGAGACCCAGTACTTC
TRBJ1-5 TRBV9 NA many CASSVDPGRNQPQHF TGTGCCAGCAGCGTAGATCCAGGACGCAATCAGCCCCAGCATTTT
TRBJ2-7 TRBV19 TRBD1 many CASSAEQGAVVEQYF TGTGCCAGTAGCGCGGAACAGGGGGCTGTTGTCGAGCAGTACTTC
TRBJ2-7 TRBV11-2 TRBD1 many CASSLEWTGASYEQYF TGTGCCAGCAGCTTAGAGTGGACAGGGGCTTCCTACGAGCAGTACTTC
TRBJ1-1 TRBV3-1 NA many CASSVSQGRWANTEAFF TGTGCCAGCAGCGTCTCACAGGGACGGTGGGCCAACACTGAAGCTTTCTTT